A selection of T cell receptor beta chains follows, all from one sample in a study of cytomegalovirus exposure and HLA in healthy donors. Here immunoSEQ multiplex PCR was the method, and the copy in TCRdb shows in-frame clones only, minus some. This sample has 250,000 to 300,000 clones; 80% to 95% occur once, and the top ten carry about 1.8%. What was sequenced was PBMCs. The receptors shown here come from a girl aged 2 to 9 in good health and CMV-seronegative. Both conserved end residues are part of each CDR3. Fields, in order: V gene, clone size, CDR3 protein. Some rows mark clone size as missing; the rest say once, few, many or name a class of expanded clone.

TRBV29-1 . CSVELASGERHSYEQYF
TRBV30 . CAWSRTSGSYEQYF
TRBV6-1 . CATESGGPGTEAFF
TRBV5-4 . CASSLGQGPLRTLHF
TRBV6-6 . CASSYSGQGNAEAFF
TRBV28 . CASRGHLAYNEQFF
TRBV6-6 once CAVRIRRLAGEETQYF
TRBV2 . CASIKRNTGSSYEQYF
TRBV6-6 . CASSYGDRPSGNTIYF
TRBV6-4 . CASTGFRGLSYEQYF
TRBV29-1 . CSAAEEIGAEAFF
TRBV27 . CASSSRRGIGNTEAFF
TRBV2 . CASNQVTGTVQPQHF
TRBV7-8 . CASSFRTGGDRGGYTF
TRBV30 . CAWSGGAYEQYF
TRBV19 . CASSVVYRETQYF
TRBV10-3 . CAISETASYGYTF
TRBV13 few CASSLGLTGISGNTIYF
TRBV21-1 . CASSKNHSYSNQPQHF
TRBV10-1 . CASSKSPGDRPSGNTIYF
TRBV20-1 . CSAGRDTRLDF
TRBV6-5 . CASSYSLQGGGYTF
TRBV19 . CASSIPRGDSYQETQYF
TRBV6-4 . CASSTGFGEQYF
TRBV5-8 . CASSFDRGNYGYTF
TRBV30 . CAWSPVAATQYF
TRBV5-1 . CASSLTGGSETQYF
TRBV6-5 once CASHQGMNTEAFF
TRBV27 . CASSYVGEKLFF
TRBV5-5 . CASNKETQYF
TRBV6-1 . CASSKGWFSGYYNEQFF
TRBV23-1 . CARRNGGCTEAFF
TRBV10-3 . CAISESGSYEQYF
TRBV30 . CAWAEGAQVQEQYF
TRBV6-6 . CASSYSSASHSPLHF